The 8 T cell receptor beta chains below come from one sample, sequenced in a study of OX40 agonist ivuxolimab in advanced cancers. The method was immunoSEQ multiplex PCR; TCRdb's version includes in-frame clones alone and lacks a portion of them. The sample records approximately 76,000 clones, 93% being singletons. The source material was CD4+ or CD8+ T cells sorted from blood, sampled in a trial of the OX40 agonist ivuxolimab. These receptors were obtained from an adult with an advanced solid tumor such as melanoma, head and neck, liver or kidney cancer.

A word on this clone: Other DNA sequences of this sample code for an identical CDR3. The V gene is TRBV5-6, the J gene TRBJ1-2; 7 nucleotides match TRBD1. The germline V gene has CDR1 SGHDT and CDR2 YYEEEE. This CDR3 has 14 amino acids. Trimming removed 0 bases from V and 8 bases from J; junction bases left unmatched: 7. CDR3 coding DNA: TGTGCCAGCAGCTTGGGGACAGGCCAAGGGGGCTACACCTTC. Translation gives CASSLGTGQGGYTF.

The CDR3: CASRAPQGVYGYTF. For the CDR3, the DNA is TGTGCCAGCAGAGCTCCGCAGGGGGTCTATGGCTACACCTTC. The chain recombines TRBV6-1 with TRBJ1-2, with 7 positions matching TRBD1. This CDR3 has 14 amino acids. Germline trimming cut 6 bases from V and 4 bases from J; bases unmatched to any gene: 8. Looked up from germline, CDR1 is MNHNS and CDR2 is SASEGT.

The chain links TRBV27 to TRBJ2-3; 9 nucleotides line up with TRBD2. There are 19 residues in the CDR3. V gave up 6 bases and J gave up 2 bases; unmatched junction bases: 18. CDR1 MNHEY and CDR2 SMNVEV come from the germline V gene (reference sequence). The CDR3 loop is CASSVGHVGGRAITDTQYF. The CDR3 DNA reads TGTGCCAGCAGCGTGGGGCATGTTGGCGGGAGGGCCATCACAGATACGCAGTATTTT.

The CDR3 reads CASGGPGRLWQETQYF. CDR3 nucleotide sequence: TGTGCCAGCGGGGGGCCAGGACGGTTGTGGCAAGAGACCCAGTACTTC. V is TRBV27 and J is TRBJ2-5; D tentatively reads TRBD1 or TRBD2 (6 bases each). The germline V gene encodes CDR1 MNHEY and CDR2 SMNVEV (reference sequence). Trimming stripped 8 bases from V and 2 bases from J, with 21 bases between. The CDR3 sequence is 16 residues long.

This rearrangement joins TRBV19 to TRBJ1-1; D gene ambiguous. Germline assignment: CDR1 LNHDA and CDR2 SQIVND (reference sequence). The ends were cut back, 4 bases at V and 1 base at J, with 7 bases in the middle. The CDR3 covers 13 residues. The CDR3 loop is CASSTSRNTEAFF. CDR3 DNA sequence: TGTGCCAGTAGTACCAGTAGGAACACTGAAGCTTTCTTT.

CDR3 sequence (DNA): TGTGCCAGTAGTATCTCCGGGACAGATGGCCCCTACGAGCAGTACTTC. Translated: CASSISGTDGPYEQYF. The chain joins TRBV19 to TRBJ2-7; 7 bases are a match to TRBD1. The CDR3 is 16 amino acids. The germline gives CDR1 LNHDA, CDR2 SQIVND (reference sequence). The V segment lost 3 bases and the J segment 2 bases; nucleotides outside the gene matches: 10. The entire variable domain, with the rest obtained from reference TRBV19 and TRBJ2-7, is as follows: DGGITQSPKYLFRKEGQNVTLSCEQNLNHDAMYWYRQDPGQGLRLIYYSQIVNDFQKGDIAEGYSVSREKKESFPLTVTSAQKNPTAFYLCASSISGTDGPYEQYFGPGTRLTVT.

J is TRBJ2-5 and V is TRBV29-1; D may be TRBD1 or TRBD2 (5 bases each). CDR1 is SQVTM and CDR2 is ANQGSEA in the germline V gene. V was trimmed by 7 bases and J by 7 bases, leaving 19 bases between them. The CDR3 consists of 13 residues. The CDR3 nucleotides are TGCAGCGGGGGGAACTATCTAAGTCGGACCCAGTACTTC. Translation gives CSGGNYLSRTQYF.

This clone was counted only a few times. V and J are TRBV11-2 and TRBJ1-5; D is unresolved. Germline V gene data show CDR1 as SGHAT and CDR2 as FQNNGV. V dropped 4 bases and J dropped 0 bases, with 7 bases sitting between them. The CDR3 has 14 amino acids. CDR3: CASSSGHSNQPQHF. The CDR3, as DNA: TGTGCCAGCAGCTCAGGTCATAGCAATCAGCCCCAGCATTTT.